This TCR beta chain was found in a study of blood T cell repertoires in COVID-19 (dated by TCRdb to 2019 to 2021). Study-level background: Collaborator samples came from the United States, Italy and Spain and covered acute and convalescent phases of COVID-19. A de-identified subject ID, COVID-19 status, age in years and sex were almost always included in the sample metadata. Where available, HLA class I and class II types were taken from metadata supplied by the sample provider and were not determined by assay-based typing. Deeply sampled blood TCRbeta repertoires from subjects exposed to, actively infected with, or recovered from COVID-19 were included in the dataset. The material from the prospective study consisted of cDNA or gDNA derived from T cells, B-cell-depleted T cells, or PBMCs. The samples were drawn from two sources: the first 160 participants of the ongoing ImmuneRACE study, and 1,000 to 1,500 subjects contributed by 6 global collaborators. A freely available public database, intended as a resource for researchers studying the immune response to SARS-CoV-2, is where the repertoires were released.

Results the study describes overall, beyond this receptor: The amount of clinical and demographic metadata varied by source and participant and was provided uncurated.

Each collaborating institution followed its own protocols to collect whole blood in K2EDTA tubes. Collaborator samples were shipped for TCRbeta analysis as frozen whole blood, isolated PBMCs, or DNA extracted from either sample type. Inclusive of the bounding cysteine and phenylalanine, the CDR3 is 12 residues long. CDR3 DNA is the only sequence kept; it has 36 bases, read in frame from the first base. The germline V gene (reference sequence) gives CDR1 as SGHAT and CDR2 as FQDESV. Between the V and J ends, shortened by 3 bases and 6 bases respectively, the junction contains 6 bases. Turning to this clone: No cognate antigen has been identified for it. Nothing much larger sits one base from this clone, and base qualities are not available.

TCRbeta CDR3 regions were amplified from genomic DNA using the immunoSEQ Assay, a bias-controlled multiplex PCR. On the authors' methods: Nucleated cell counts per sample were estimated from amplification of reference gene primers within the assay. Sequence reads were collapsed and filtered to measure the absolute abundance of every unique TCRbeta CDR3 rearrangement. For each sample, productive Simpson clonality was calculated by taking the square root of Simpson's diversity index across productive rearrangements. TCRdb took this table from immuneACCESS and kept in-frame rearrangements with V and J called. Such tables lack part of the clones; where checked against another copy, unresolved V genes explain under half of the gap, and the rest is unexplained. V, J and clone size were drawn from that table, and D and trimming were deduced from the DNA. Present in this sample are 120,000 or so clones, around four fifths of which were seen just once. Less than 6.5% of the sample rests with the top ten.

The sample was peripheral blood. This TCR derives from a man aged 55 to 70 with acute or convalescent COVID-19. The chain is encoded by TRBV11-1 joined to TRBJ2-1; the D region possibly corresponds to TRBD1 (6 bases align). This receptor has the CDR3 CASSLTGNEQFF. The sequenced DNA is TGTGCCAGCAGCTTGACAGGCAATGAGCAGTTCTTC.